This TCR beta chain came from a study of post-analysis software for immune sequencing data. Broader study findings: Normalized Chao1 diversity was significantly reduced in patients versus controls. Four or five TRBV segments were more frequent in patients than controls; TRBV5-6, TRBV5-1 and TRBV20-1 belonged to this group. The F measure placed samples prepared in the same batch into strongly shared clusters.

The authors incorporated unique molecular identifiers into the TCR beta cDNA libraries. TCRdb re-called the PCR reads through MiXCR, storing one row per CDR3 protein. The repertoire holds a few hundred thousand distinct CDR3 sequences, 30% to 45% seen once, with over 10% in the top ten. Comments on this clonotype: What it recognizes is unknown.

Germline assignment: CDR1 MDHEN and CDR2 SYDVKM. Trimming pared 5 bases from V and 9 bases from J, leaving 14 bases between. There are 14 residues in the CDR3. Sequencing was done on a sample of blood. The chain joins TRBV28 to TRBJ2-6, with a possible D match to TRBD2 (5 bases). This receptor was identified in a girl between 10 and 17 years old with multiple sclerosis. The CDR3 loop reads CASSHTGVVNVLTF. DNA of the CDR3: TGTGCCAGCAGTCATACCGGGGTCGTCAACGTCCTGACTTTC. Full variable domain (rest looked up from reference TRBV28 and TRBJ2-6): DVKVTQSSRYLVKRTGEKVFLECVQDMDHENMFWYRQDPGLGLRLIYFSYDVKMKEKGDIPEGYSVSREKKERFSLILESASTNQTSMYLCASSHTGVVNVLTFGAGSRLTVL.